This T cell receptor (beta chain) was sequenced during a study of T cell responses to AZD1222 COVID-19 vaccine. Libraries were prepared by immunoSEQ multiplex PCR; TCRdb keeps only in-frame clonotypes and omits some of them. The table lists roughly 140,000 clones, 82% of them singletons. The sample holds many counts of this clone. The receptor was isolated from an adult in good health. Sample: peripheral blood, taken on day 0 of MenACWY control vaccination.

This chain's CDR3 is CASSLATPDTQYF. The CDR3 DNA is TGTGCCAGCAGCTTAGCTACGCCAGATACGCAGTATTTT. V is TRBV11-2 and J is TRBJ2-3; no reliable D call. The germline V gene has CDR1 SGHAT and CDR2 FQNNGV. The CDR3 has 13 residues. Trimming removed 1 base at V and 4 bases at J, with 6 bases between.